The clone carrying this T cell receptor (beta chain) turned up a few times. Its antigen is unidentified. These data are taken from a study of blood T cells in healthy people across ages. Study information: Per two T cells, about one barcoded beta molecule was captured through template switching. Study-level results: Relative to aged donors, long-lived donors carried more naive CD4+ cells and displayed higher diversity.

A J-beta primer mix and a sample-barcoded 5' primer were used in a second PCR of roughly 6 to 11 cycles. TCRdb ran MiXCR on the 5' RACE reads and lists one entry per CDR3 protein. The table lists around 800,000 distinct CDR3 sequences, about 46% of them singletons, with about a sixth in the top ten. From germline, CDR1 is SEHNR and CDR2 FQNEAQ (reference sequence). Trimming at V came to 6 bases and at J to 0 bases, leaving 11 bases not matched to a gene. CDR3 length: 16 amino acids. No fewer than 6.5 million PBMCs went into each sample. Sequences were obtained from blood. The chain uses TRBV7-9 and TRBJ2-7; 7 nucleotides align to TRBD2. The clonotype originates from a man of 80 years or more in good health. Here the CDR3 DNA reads TGTGCCAGCAGGGGTGTCGGGAGGCGGAGCTCCTACGAGCAGTACTTC. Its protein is CASRGVGRRSSYEQYF.